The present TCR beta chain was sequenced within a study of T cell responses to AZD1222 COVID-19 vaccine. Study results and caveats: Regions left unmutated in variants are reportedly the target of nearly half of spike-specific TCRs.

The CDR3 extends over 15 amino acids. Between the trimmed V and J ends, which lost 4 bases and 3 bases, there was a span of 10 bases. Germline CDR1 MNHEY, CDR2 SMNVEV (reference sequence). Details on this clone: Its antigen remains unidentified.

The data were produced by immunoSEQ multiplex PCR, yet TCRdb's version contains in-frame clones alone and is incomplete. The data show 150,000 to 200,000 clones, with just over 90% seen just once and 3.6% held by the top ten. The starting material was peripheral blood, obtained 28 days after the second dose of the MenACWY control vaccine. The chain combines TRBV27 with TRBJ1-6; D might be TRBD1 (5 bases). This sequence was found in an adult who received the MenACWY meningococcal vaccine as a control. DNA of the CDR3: TGTGCCAGCAGTTCGAGACAGTACTATAATTCACCCCTCCACTTT. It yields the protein CASSSRQYYNSPLHF.